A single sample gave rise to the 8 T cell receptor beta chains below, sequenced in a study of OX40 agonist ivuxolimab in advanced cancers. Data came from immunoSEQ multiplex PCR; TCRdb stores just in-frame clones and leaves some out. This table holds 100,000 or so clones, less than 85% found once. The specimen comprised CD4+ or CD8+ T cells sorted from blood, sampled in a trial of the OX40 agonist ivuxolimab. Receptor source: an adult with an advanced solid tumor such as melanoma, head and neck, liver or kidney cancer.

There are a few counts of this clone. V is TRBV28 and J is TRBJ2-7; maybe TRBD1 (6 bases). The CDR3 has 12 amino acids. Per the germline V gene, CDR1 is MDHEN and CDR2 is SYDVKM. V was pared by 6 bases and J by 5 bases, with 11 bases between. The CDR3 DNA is TGTGCCAGCAGACAGGGTACACACGAGCAGTACTTC. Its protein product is CASRQGTHEQYF.

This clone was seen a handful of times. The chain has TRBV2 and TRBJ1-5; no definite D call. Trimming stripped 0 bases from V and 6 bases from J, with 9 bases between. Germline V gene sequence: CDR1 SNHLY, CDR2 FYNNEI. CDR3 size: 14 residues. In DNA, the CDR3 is TGTGCCAGCAGTGAAGCGGCCGGGAGTCAGCCCCAGCATTTT. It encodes CASSEAAGSQPQHF.

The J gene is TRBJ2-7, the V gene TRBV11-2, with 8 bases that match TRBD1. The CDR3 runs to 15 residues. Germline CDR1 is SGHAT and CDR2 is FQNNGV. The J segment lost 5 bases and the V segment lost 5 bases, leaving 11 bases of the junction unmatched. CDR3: CASSAVRQGLDEQYF. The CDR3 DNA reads TGTGCCAGCAGCGCAGTTCGACAGGGGCTCGACGAGCAGTACTTC.

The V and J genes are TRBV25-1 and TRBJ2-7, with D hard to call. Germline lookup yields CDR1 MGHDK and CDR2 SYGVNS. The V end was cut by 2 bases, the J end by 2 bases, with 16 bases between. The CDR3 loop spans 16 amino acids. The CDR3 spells CASSEVGGMVAYEQYF. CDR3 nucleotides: TGTGCCAGCAGTGAAGTGGGTGGGATGGTGGCCTACGAGCAGTACTTC.

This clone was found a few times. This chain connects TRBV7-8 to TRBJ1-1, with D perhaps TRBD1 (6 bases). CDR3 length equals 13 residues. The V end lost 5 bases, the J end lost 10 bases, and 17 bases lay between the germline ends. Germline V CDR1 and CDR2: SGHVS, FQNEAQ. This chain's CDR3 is CASSATEGVRAFF. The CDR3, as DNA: TGTGCCAGCAGCGCAACTGAGGGGGTTCGAGCTTTCTTT.

The CDR3, as DNA: TGTGCCAGCAGCTTAGTCGGGCCAGTTAGCAATCAGCCCCAGCATTTT. The encoded protein is CASSLVGPVSNQPQHF. The gene calls are TRBV7-9 and TRBJ1-5, with D unclear. CDR1 and CDR2 from the germline V gene are SEHNR and FQNEAQ (reference sequence). This CDR3 contains 16 residues. V gave up 1 base and J gave up 0 bases, with 10 bases separating them. Combining the CDR3 with reference TRBV7-9 and TRBJ1-5 gives the whole variable domain DTGVSQNPRHKITKRGQNVTFRCDPISEHNRLYWYRQTLGQGPEFLTYFQNEAQLEKSRLLSDRFSAERPKGSFSTLEIQRTEQGDSAMYLCASSLVGPVSNQPQHFGDGTRLSIL.

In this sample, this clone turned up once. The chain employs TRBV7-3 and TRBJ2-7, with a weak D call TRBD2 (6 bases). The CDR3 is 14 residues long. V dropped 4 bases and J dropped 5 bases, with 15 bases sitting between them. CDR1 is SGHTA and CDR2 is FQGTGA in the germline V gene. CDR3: CASSSRAGPDEQYF. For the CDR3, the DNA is TGTGCCAGCAGCTCCAGAGCGGGTCCTGACGAGCAGTACTTC.

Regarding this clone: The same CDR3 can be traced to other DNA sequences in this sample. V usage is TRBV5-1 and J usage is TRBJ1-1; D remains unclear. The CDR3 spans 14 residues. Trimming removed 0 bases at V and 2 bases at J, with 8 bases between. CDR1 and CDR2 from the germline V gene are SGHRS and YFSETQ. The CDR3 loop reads CASSLGGGNTEAFF. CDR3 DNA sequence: TGCGCCAGCAGCTTGGGGGGAGGAAACACTGAAGCTTTCTTT.